These 4 T cell receptor beta chains originate from one sample sequenced in a study of T cell changes during pregnancy in multiple sclerosis. Assay: immunoSEQ multiplex PCR; the TCRdb copy retains only in-frame clones and omits some. The sample records 60,000 to 75,000 clones, approximately 91% being singletons. The specimen comprised peripheral blood, sampled in the third trimester of pregnancy. The receptors stem from a female donor with multiple sclerosis, enrolled in a pregnancy study.

The chain carries TRBV2 and TRBJ2-5; 13 bases are shared with TRBD2. There are 18 residues in the CDR3. Germline V gene lookup returns CDR1 SNHLY and CDR2 FYNNEI. The V gene end was trimmed by 9 bases and the J gene end by 4 bases; junction bases not matched to a gene: 17. CDR3 coding DNA: TGTGCCAGTTCAACGACTAGCGGGGGGCCCGATATCCGAGAGACCCAGTACTTC. This gives the protein CASSTTSGGPDIRETQYF.

The CDR3 sequence is CASSGTLGGYEQYF. The CDR3 coding sequence is TGTGCCAGCAGCGGGACCTTAGGAGGCTACGAGCAGTACTTC. This chain connects TRBV9 to TRBJ2-7, with D maybe TRBD2 (5 bases). CDR3 length: 14 residues. Germline CDR1 reads SGDLS; CDR2 reads YYNGEE. Trimming pared 3 bases from V and 3 bases from J, leaving 13 bases between.

In the case of this clone: The germline gene is not matched at one end of the junction; a read error may be the cause. The chain carries TRBV7-2 and TRBJ1-2, with 8 positions matching TRBD1. CDR3 size: 13 residues. Per the germline V gene, CDR1 is SGHTA and CDR2 is FQGNSA. CDR3 coding DNA: TGTGCCAGCAGCCCCGGGACAGGCTTGAGGGACGACTTC. Amino acid sequence: CASSPGTGLRDDF.

Only one count was recorded for this clone. This sequence joins TRBV19 and TRBJ1-5; no firm D call. Germline V gene data show CDR1 as LNHDA and CDR2 as SQIVND (reference sequence). Trimming pared 6 bases from V and 7 bases from J, leaving 13 bases between. CDR3 length: 13 amino acids. CDR3 protein: CASRGGMSQPQHF. CDR3 nucleotide sequence: TGTGCCAGTAGAGGAGGGATGAGCCAGCCCCAGCATTTT.